This TCR beta chain was identified in a study of blood T cell repertoires in COVID-19 (dated by TCRdb to 2020 to 2021). Broadly, across the study: The collaborator samples originated in the United States, Italy and Spain and spanned the acute and convalescent phases of COVID-19. Samples came from the ongoing ImmuneRACE study (first 160 participants) plus 1,254 subjects from 6 global collaborators. Where HLA class I and class II types were available, the types were taken from metadata supplied by the sample provider, not from assay-based typing. A freely available public database, intended as a resource for researchers studying the immune response to SARS-CoV-2, is where the repertoires were released. The material from the prospective study consisted of cDNA or gDNA derived from T cells, B-cell-depleted T cells, or PBMCs. The sample metadata nearly always contained a de-identified subject ID, COVID-19 status, age in years and sex. The dataset comprised deeply sampled blood TCRbeta repertoires from subjects exposed to, actively infected with, or recovered from COVID-19.

Overall results and qualifications from the work: The amount of clinical and demographic metadata varied by source and participant and was provided uncurated.

TCRbeta CDR3 regions were amplified from genomic DNA by means of the immunoSEQ Assay, a bias-controlled multiplex PCR. Regarding the original processing steps: Nucleated cell counts per sample were estimated from amplification of reference gene primers within the assay. Sequence reads were collapsed and filtered to measure the absolute abundance of every unique TCRbeta CDR3 rearrangement. For each sample, productive Simpson clonality was calculated as the square root of Simpson's diversity index across productive rearrangements. In its TCRdb copy, this immuneACCESS table keeps in-frame sequences only and misses some clones. Where compared with another copy, unresolved V genes explain less than half of these, and the others have no known cause. D and trimming come from the DNA, and the V and J calls and clone size come from that table. For this sample there are fewer than 200,000 clones; roughly 82% appear just once. The leading ten clones occupy about 5.5% of the sample.

Concerning this clone itself: The clone's antigen remains unknown. No much larger clonotype is one base removed from it; base qualities were not supplied.

Enrolling through a virtual design, the prospective study's participants ranged in age from about 18 to 100 years and lived across 20 to 30 United States geographic areas. Cohort assignment in the prospective study relied on participant-reported clinical history from a screening survey and a study questionnaire. Each participant in the prospective study had whole blood, serum and a nasopharyngeal or oropharyngeal swab collected by mobile phlebotomists. Over a roughly 2-month period, participants in the prospective study had the option of providing additional blood draws and questionnaires. Before DNA extraction, blood samples from the prospective study were shipped at room temperature or frozen. Sequencing was carried out using PBMCs or T cells enriched from blood (not recorded which). This receptor was obtained from a woman aged 60-70 years with acute COVID-19.

The CDR3 here reads CASRPVRGYNEKLFF. The nucleotide sequence reads as follows: TGTGCCAGTCGTCCTGTTAGGGGGTATAATGAAAAACTGTTTTTT. This receptor chain uses TRBV19 and TRBJ1-4, and perhaps TRBD1 as D gene, on 6 matching bases. The CDR3 measures 15 amino acids from cysteine to phenylalanine. Solely the CDR3 DNA is kept, with 45 bases framed from the first base. V was cut back by 8 bases and J by 4 bases, leaving a gap of 17 bases between them. CDR1 LNHDA and CDR2 SQIVND were looked up in the germline V gene (reference sequence).